The present T cell receptor beta chain was sequenced within a study of blood T cell repertoires in COVID-19. Study as a whole: Acute and convalescent COVID-19 samples came from the United States, Italy and Spain. The analysed material was cDNA or gDNA that came from T cells, B-cell-depleted T cells, or PBMCs.

Original processing methods: Nucleated cell counts were estimated from reference gene primer amplification. Libraries were prepared by immunoSEQ multiplex PCR; TCRdb keeps only in-frame clonotypes and omits some of them. V and J calls and clone size follow that table, whereas D and trimming were derived from the DNA. The table has 110,000 to 150,000 clones, about 87% seen once. The germline V gene has CDR1 SGHRS and CDR2 YFSETQ. The CDR3 totals 15 residues. V lost 2 bases and J 1 base, leaving 12 bases between the germline ends. Sequencing input: peripheral blood. The chain uses TRBV5-1 and TRBJ1-1; maybe TRBD1 (5 bases). This TCR was sampled from a human donor in a cohort sampled during active COVID-19. CDR3 region: CASSFTLGQNTEAFF. CDR3 bases: TGCGCCAGCAGCTTTACCCTCGGACAGAACACTGAAGCTTTCTTT. The full variable domain, rest sourced from reference TRBV5-1 and TRBJ1-1, is KAGVTQTPRYLIKTRGQQVTLSCSPISGHRSVSWYQQTPGQGLQFLFEYFSETQRNKGNFPGRFSGRQFSNSRSEMNVSTLELGDSALYLCASSFTLGQNTEAFFGQGTRLTVV.